Presented here are 7 T cell receptor beta chains from one specimen sequenced in a study of blood T cell repertoires in COVID-19. Data came from immunoSEQ multiplex PCR; TCRdb stores just in-frame clones and leaves some out. The sample includes fewer than 350,000 clones, about 88% of them seen just once. Sequencing used PBMCs or T cells enriched from blood (not recorded which). These receptors came from a woman aged 55-70 years in a cohort exposed to, infected with or recovered from COVID-19 (not recorded which).

J is TRBJ1-5 and V is TRBV7-9; D is possibly TRBD1 (6 bases). The CDR3 is 18 residues long. The germline gives CDR1 SEHNR, CDR2 FQNEAQ (reference sequence). The V end lost 2 bases, the J end lost 0 bases, and 17 bases lay between the germline ends. CDR3 sequence: CASSLSYSRDISNQPQHF. The CDR3 nucleotides are TGTGCCAGCAGCTTAAGTTACTCTCGGGACATTAGCAATCAGCCCCAGCATTTT.

The chain uses TRBV18 and TRBJ2-5; TRBD1 matches 9 bases. This CDR3 has 13 residues. Per germline, CDR1 KGHSH and CDR2 LQKENI. Trimming took 6 bases from V and 4 from J; bases not matched to a gene: 3. The CDR3, as DNA: TGTGCCAGCTCTCGACAGGGGGTAGAGACCCAGTACTTC. It is translated as CASSRQGVETQYF. Looking up the rest from reference TRBV18 and TRBJ2-5 gives the full variable domain: NAGVMQNPRHLVRRRGQEARLRCSPMKGHSHVYWYRQLPEEGLKFMVYLQKENIIDESGMPKERFSAEFPKEGPSILRIQQVVRGDSAAYFCASSRQGVETQYFGPGTRLLVL.

J is TRBJ2-7 and V is TRBV27, with 7 bases fitting TRBD2. Germline CDR1 reads MNHEY; CDR2 reads SMNVEV (reference sequence). The CDR3 contains 12 residues. After removal of 0 bases from V and 9 bases from J, the junction contained 2 bases not matched to a gene. The CDR3 reads CASSLSGEGQYF. The CDR3 DNA follows: TGTGCCAGCAGTTTATCGGGGGAGGGGCAGTACTTC.

V is TRBV4-1 and J is TRBJ2-1, with TRBD2 matching 11 bases. The germline V gene has CDR1 MGHRA and CDR2 YSYEKL. The CDR3 extends over 16 amino acids. V lost 5 bases to trimming and J lost 6 bases; unmatched junction nucleotides: 9. CDR3: CASSLTTSGRLNEQFF. CDR3 sequence (DNA): TGCGCCAGCAGCTTGACTACTAGCGGGAGACTCAATGAGCAGTTCTTC.

The rearrangement links TRBV19 to TRBJ2-7; a possible D gene is TRBD1 (7 bases). The CDR3 covers 15 residues. Trimming took 4 bases from V and 2 from J, leaving 15 bases between them. Germline V gene data show CDR1 as LNHDA and CDR2 as SQIVND (reference sequence). CDR3 DNA sequence: TGTGCCAGTAGTAAGGCGGGACAGAAGACCTACGAGCAGTACTTC. Translation gives CASSKAGQKTYEQYF.

V is TRBV13 and J is TRBJ2-5, with 8 positions matching TRBD2. Germline V gives CDR1 PRHDT, CDR2 FYEKMQ (reference sequence). J was trimmed by 5 bases and V by 4 bases; bases with no gene match: 9. The CDR3 has 15 residues. CDR3 sequence (DNA): TGTGCCAGCAGCTCAAGCGGGAGATCGGGGGAGACCCAGTACTTC. It is translated as CASSSSGRSGETQYF.

This chain joins TRBV28 and TRBJ2-7; D remains ambiguous. From germline, CDR1 is MDHEN and CDR2 SYDVKM. CDR3 size: 11 residues. Trimming removed 5 bases from V and 4 bases from J, with 6 bases in between. In nucleotides, the CDR3 is TGTGCCAGCAGTCACAAGTACGAGCAGTACTTC. Its protein product is CASSHKYEQYF.